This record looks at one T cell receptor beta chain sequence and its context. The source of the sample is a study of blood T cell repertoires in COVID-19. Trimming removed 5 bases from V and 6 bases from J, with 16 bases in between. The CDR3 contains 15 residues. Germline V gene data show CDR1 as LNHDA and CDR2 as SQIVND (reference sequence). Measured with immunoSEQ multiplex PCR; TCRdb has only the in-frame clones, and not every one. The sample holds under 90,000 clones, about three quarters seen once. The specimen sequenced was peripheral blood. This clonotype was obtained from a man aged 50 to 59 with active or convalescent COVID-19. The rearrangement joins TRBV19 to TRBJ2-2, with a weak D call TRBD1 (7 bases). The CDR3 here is CASSRSTGRSGELFF. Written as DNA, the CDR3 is TGTGCCAGTAGTCGGTCGACAGGGAGGTCCGGGGAGCTGTTTTTT.